One and the same sample provided the 17 T cell receptor beta chains below, sequenced in a study of CD8 T cells in Susac syndrome. Reverse transcription used roughly 0.45 to 1 ug RNA and random hexamers. A single record per CDR3 protein comes from TCRdb applying MiXCR to the immunoSEQ multiplex PCR reads. The repertoire consists of some 77,000 distinct CDR3 sequences, with about 93% occurring once and the leading ten covering 0.4% to 0.55%. The source material was CD4+ T cells from PBMCs. The receptors derive from a human donor with Susac syndrome.

This clonotype was counted between two and nine times. This chain joins TRBV11-2 and TRBJ2-5; no firm D call. In germline, CDR1 is SGHAT, CDR2 FQNNGV. V lost 8 bases and J lost 3, with 4 bases in between. The CDR3 runs to 10 residues. CDR3 region: CASGKETQYF. The CDR3 bases are TGTGCCAGCGGCAAAGAGACCCAGTACTTC.

J is TRBJ1-5 and V is TRBV20-1; 10 nucleotides match TRBD1. Germline assignment: CDR1 DFQATT and CDR2 SNEGSKA (reference sequence). CDR3 size: 14 residues. V lost 5 bases to trimming and J lost 4 bases; unmatched junction nucleotides: 5. CDR3 in amino acids: CSALDRGKNQPQHF. CDR3 nucleotides: TGCAGTGCTCTGGACAGGGGGAAGAATCAGCCCCAGCATTTT.

As for this clonotype: One end of the junction fails to match germline, which may point to a read error. This chain links TRBV7-9 with TRBJ1-3; D gene unclear. CDR1 SEHNR and CDR2 FQNEAQ come from the germline V gene (reference sequence). The CDR3 has 13 amino acids. The CDR3 coding sequence is TGTGCCAGCAGCCGCCCCCCGTCCCCCGACCGGGATTTT. It is translated as CASSRPPSPDRDF.

The chain couples TRBV5-6 to TRBJ2-4; 10 bases map to TRBD1. The J segment lost 0 bases and the V segment lost 3 bases, leaving 6 bases of the junction unmatched. CDR3 length: 17 amino acids. Per germline, CDR1 SGHDT and CDR2 YYEEEE. The CDR3 reads CASSSSTGGLAKNIQYF. The CDR3 DNA reads TGTGCCAGCAGCTCTTCGACAGGGGGCCTAGCCAAAAACATTCAGTACTTC. Based on the CDR3 plus reference TRBV5-6 and TRBJ2-4, the full variable domain is DAGVTQSPTHLIKTRGQQVTLRCSPKSGHDTVSWYQQALGQGPQFIFQYYEEEERQRGNFPDRFSGHQFPNYSSELNVNALLLGDSALYLCASSSSTGGLAKNIQYFGAGTRLSVL.

V and J are TRBV7-3 and TRBJ2-7; 9 bases are shared with TRBD2. This CDR3 is 14 amino acids long. The germline CDR1 and CDR2 sequences are SGHTA and FQGTGA. V dropped 6 bases and J dropped 3; count of bases not matched to a gene: 6. The DNA of the CDR3 is TGTGCCAGCAGTTTCGGACTAGCGCGCTACGAGCAGTACTTC. It codes for CASSFGLARYEQYF. Looking up the rest from reference TRBV7-3 and TRBJ2-7 gives the full variable domain: GAGVSQTPSNKVTEKGKYVELRCDPISGHTALYWYRQSLGQGPEFLIYFQGTGAADDSGLPNDRFFAVRPEGSVSTLKIQRTERGDSAVYLCASSFGLARYEQYFGPGTRLTVT.

The chain uses TRBV9 and TRBJ2-3; D perhaps matches TRBD1 (5 bases). Germline CDR1 and CDR2: SGDLS and YYNGEE. The V end was cut by 3 bases, the J end by 5 bases, with 19 bases between. This CDR3 has 16 residues. CDR3 amino acids: CASSAPPVGAQDTQYF. The CDR3 DNA reads TGTGCCAGCAGCGCACCCCCGGTTGGGGCACAAGATACGCAGTATTTT.

The rearrangement links TRBV12-3 or TRBV12-4 to TRBJ1-5; D is unclear. This CDR3 spans 12 amino acids. Between the trimmed V and J ends, which lost 7 bases and 9 bases, there was a span of 13 bases. The CDR3 sequence: CASTQPAGPQHF. DNA of the CDR3: TGTGCCAGCACCCAACCCGCGGGGCCCCAGCATTTT.

This chain connects TRBV7-2 to TRBJ2-5; TRBD2 matches 13 bases. Germline V CDR1 and CDR2: SGHTA, FQGNSA. V trimming: 1 base; J trimming: 1 base; junction bases outside the gene matches: 6. CDR3 length equals 18 residues. CDR3 sequence reads: CASSLGTSGGSRQETQYF. CDR3 DNA: TGTGCCAGCAGCTTAGGGACTAGCGGGGGATCTCGCCAAGAGACCCAGTACTTC.

The rearrangement uses TRBV18 and TRBJ1-5, with 8 bases fitting TRBD1. The CDR3 has 15 amino acids. The germline gives CDR1 KGHSH, CDR2 LQKENI. The V segment lost 4 bases and the J segment 2 bases; nucleotides outside the gene matches: 4. CDR3 sequence: CASSQGQGGNQPQHF. The CDR3 nucleotides read TGTGCCAGCTCACAAGGACAGGGTGGCAATCAGCCCCAGCATTTT.

The chain employs TRBV25-1 and TRBJ2-7, with TRBD1 matching over 8 bases. Germline V gene lookup returns CDR1 MGHDK and CDR2 SYGVNS. V lost 6 bases to trimming and J lost 6 bases; unmatched junction nucleotides: 13. The CDR3 length is 15 residues. CDR3 sequence reads: CASRPKDRVAREQYF. CDR3 sequence (DNA): TGTGCCAGCAGACCAAAGGACAGGGTGGCCCGCGAGCAGTACTTC.

The rearrangement joins TRBV30 to TRBJ2-1; TRBD2 aligns across 13 bases. After removal of 0 bases from V and 6 bases from J, the junction contained 11 bases not matched to a gene. The CDR3 extends over 18 amino acids. CDR1 is GTSNPN, CDR2 SVGIG, per germline (reference sequence). Here the CDR3 reads CAWSVISPLAGGRNEQFF. The CDR3, as DNA: TGTGCCTGGAGTGTCATCTCACCACTAGCGGGAGGGCGCAATGAGCAGTTCTTC.

CDR3 sequence (DNA): TGCGCCAGCAGCTTGGCCTCTGACAGGGGGGCCTACGAGCAGTACTTC. This codes for CASSLASDRGAYEQYF. The V gene is TRBV5-1, the J gene TRBJ2-7; 9 bases align to TRBD1. Germline V gene data show CDR1 as SGHRS and CDR2 as YFSETQ. This CDR3 spans 16 amino acids. V gave up 0 bases and J gave up 2 bases; unmatched junction bases: 6.

A single count supports this clonotype. This chain joins TRBV18 and TRBJ2-1, with D tentatively TRBD2 (7 bases). Trimming left V 6 bases short and J 5 bases short, with 17 bases between. This CDR3 comprises 15 residues. CDR1 KGHSH and CDR2 LQKENI come from the germline V gene. The chain's CDR3 is CASSLGAGANNEQFF. CDR3 in DNA: TGTGCCAGCTCCCTTGGTGCGGGGGCCAACAATGAGCAGTTCTTC.

This clonotype was counted a few times. The chain uses TRBV7-2 and TRBJ2-3, with TRBD2 as a possible D gene (7 bases). The CDR3 runs 14 residues. CDR1 is SGHTA and CDR2 is FQGNSA in the germline V gene. Trimming stripped 5 bases from V and 1 base from J, with 10 bases between. CDR3 residues: CASSRGGGTDTQYF. In DNA form, the CDR3 reads TGTGCCAGCAGCAGGGGGGGTGGCACAGATACGCAGTATTTT.

This sequence joins TRBV20-1 and TRBJ2-1, with D perhaps assigned TRBD1 or TRBD2 (6 bases each). Trimming stripped 3 bases from V and 4 bases from J, with 10 bases between. Per germline, CDR1 DFQATT and CDR2 SNEGSKA (reference sequence). This CDR3 region has 13 residues. The CDR3 bases are TGCAGTGCTAGTCGAGGGGGGTACAATGAGCAGTTCTTC. Protein product: CSASRGGYNEQFF.

The rearrangement uses TRBV5-1 and TRBJ1-1; TRBD1 aligns across 10 bases. The CDR3 contains 15 residues. Trimming removed 2 bases from V and 4 bases from J; junction bases left unmatched: 5. The germline V gene encodes CDR1 SGHRS and CDR2 YFSETQ. The CDR3 DNA is TGCGCCAGCAGCTTACGACAGGGGGCTGGCACTGAAGCTTTCTTT. This codes for CASSLRQGAGTEAFF.

The chain recombines TRBV6-1 with TRBJ2-7, with 9 bases that match TRBD1. Trimming removed 5 bases from V and 5 bases from J; junction bases left unmatched: 4. The CDR3 totals 13 residues. The germline V gene has CDR1 MNHNS and CDR2 SASEGT. The CDR3 here is CASSRDRADEQYF. CDR3 DNA sequence: TGTGCCAGCAGTCGGGACAGGGCGGACGAGCAGTACTTC.